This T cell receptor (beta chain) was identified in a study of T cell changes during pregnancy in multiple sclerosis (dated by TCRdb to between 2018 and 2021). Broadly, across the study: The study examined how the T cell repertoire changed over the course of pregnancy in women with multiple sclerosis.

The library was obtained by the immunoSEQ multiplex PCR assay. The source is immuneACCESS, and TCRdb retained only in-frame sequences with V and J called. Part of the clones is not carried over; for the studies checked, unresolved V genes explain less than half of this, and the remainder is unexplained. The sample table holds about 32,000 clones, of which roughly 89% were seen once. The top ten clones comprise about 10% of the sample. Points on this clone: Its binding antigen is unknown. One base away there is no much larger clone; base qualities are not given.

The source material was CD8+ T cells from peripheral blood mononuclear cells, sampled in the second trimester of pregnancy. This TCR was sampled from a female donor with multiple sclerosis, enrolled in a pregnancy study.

The sequenced DNA is TGTGCCAGCAGTTACGGGACAGGGAATGACGAGCAGTACTTC. Its amino acids are CASSYGTGNDEQYF. The chain joins TRBV6-5 to TRBJ2-5; 9 bases in between match TRBD1. The J call may be faulty, since TRBJ2-7 better matches the DNA end. There are 14 amino acids in the CDR3, from cysteine to phenylalanine inclusive. Only the CDR3 DNA is retained, 42 bases long and in frame from the first base. Looking up the germline V gene yields CDR1 MNHEY and CDR2 SVGAGI.